The clone carrying this TCR beta chain showed up just once. Method: immunoSEQ multiplex PCR; TCRdb's copy keeps in-frame clones and lacks some. The sample lists some 69,000 clones, 90% occurring once. The germline V gene has CDR1 SGHTA and CDR2 FQGNSA. The ends were cut back, 3 bases at V and 0 bases at J, with 12 bases in the middle. The CDR3 spans 15 residues. The data derive from a study of blood T cell repertoires in COVID-19. In the study overall: Material from acute and convalescent COVID-19 was sourced from the United States, Italy and Spain. From T cells, B-cell-depleted T cells, or PBMCs came the material, which was cDNA or gDNA.

Sequencing was carried out using peripheral blood. The TCR originated in a man aged 50-60 years with COVID-19, enrolled during active disease. This chain uses TRBV7-2 with TRBJ2-7, with D hard to call. CDR3 coding DNA: TGTGCCAGCAGCTTCGGTATTTCGCACTCCTACGAGCAGTACTTC. It codes for CASSFGISHSYEQYF.